Listed below are T cell receptor beta chains from one sample, sequenced in a study of shared clonotypes between healthy human individuals. Method: immunoSEQ multiplex PCR; TCRdb's copy keeps in-frame clones and lacks some. The table lists some 980,000 clones, 76% of them singletons. Sequencing used memory CD4+ T cells sorted from blood. The receptors were gathered from a man younger than 35 in good health. Both conserved end residues are trimmed from each CDR3.

J gene: TRBJ2-3; V gene: TRBV5-1; CDR3 protein: ASSLEGEHTQY
J gene: TRBJ2-5; V gene: TRBV7-9; CDR3 protein: ASGQETQY
J gene: TRBJ2-7; V gene: TRBV6-5; CDR3 protein: ASSRREGRVEQY
J gene: TRBJ1-5; V gene: TRBV18; CDR3 protein: ASSPSGFNQPQH
J gene: TRBJ2-7; V gene: TRBV7-9; CDR3 protein: ASSFGTSGNYEQY
J gene: TRBJ1-1; V gene: TRBV9; CDR3 protein: ASSDKARGSGVNTEAF
J gene: TRBJ2-5; V gene: TRBV30; CDR3 protein: AWSVRTRETQY
J gene: TRBJ2-2; V gene: TRBV30; CDR3 protein: AWSVIFWRELDTGELF
J gene: TRBJ2-5; V gene: TRBV5-1; CDR3 protein: ASSLSSRGQETQY
J gene: TRBJ2-3; V gene: TRBV6-1; CDR3 protein: ASSVGQAQTDTQY
J gene: TRBJ2-4; V gene: TRBV28; CDR3 protein: ASSLRTGAKNIQY
J gene: TRBJ2-1; V gene: TRBV10-1; CDR3 protein: ASSPDVDNEQF
J gene: TRBJ2-5; V gene: TRBV4-3; CDR3 protein: AGRGETQY
J gene: TRBJ1-4; V gene: TRBV6-1; CDR3 protein: ASSARTGGDEKLF
J gene: TRBJ2-3; V gene: TRBV18; CDR3 protein: ASSPNPRQRGGGADTQY
J gene: TRBJ2-7; V gene: TRBV11-2; CDR3 protein: ASSPPGAGSYEQY
J gene: TRBJ1-6; V gene: TRBV6-5; CDR3 protein: ASRRGGGNSPLH
J gene: TRBJ2-7; V gene: TRBV21-1; CDR3 protein: ATRGRGQYEQY
J gene: TRBJ1-2; V gene: TRBV4-1; CDR3 protein: ASSPVDGTVYGYT
J gene: TRBJ2-5; V gene: TRBV7-9; CDR3 protein: ASRSRGETQY
J gene: TRBJ1-2; V gene: TRBV5-1; CDR3 protein: ASSLAGDYGYT
J gene: TRBJ1-1; V gene: TRBV29-1; CDR3 protein: SVNRGTEAF
J gene: TRBJ1-5; V gene: TRBV7-9; CDR3 protein: ASSLTYSNQPQH
J gene: TRBJ1-2; V gene: TRBV7-9; CDR3 protein: ASTPRTLLSGYT
J gene: TRBJ1-5; V gene: TRBV5-6; CDR3 protein: ASSLGGRGGNQPQH
J gene: TRBJ1-5; V gene: TRBV5-1; CDR3 protein: ASSLSGGPNQPQH
J gene: TRBJ2-7; V gene: TRBV7-9; CDR3 protein: ASSLGMWEKY
J gene: TRBJ1-4; V gene: TRBV6-1; CDR3 protein: ASSAGTPTEKLF
J gene: TRBJ2-1; V gene: TRBV15; CDR3 protein: ATSVGTSRNNEQF
J gene: TRBJ1-2; V gene: TRBV5-6; CDR3 protein: ASSSPLRDGYT
J gene: TRBJ2-7; V gene: TRBV14; CDR3 protein: ASRMTGLSEQY
J gene: TRBJ1-1; V gene: TRBV10-3; CDR3 protein: AISESGLMEAF
J gene: TRBJ2-7; V gene: TRBV7-8; CDR3 protein: ASSLSRFYEQY
J gene: TRBJ2-7; V gene: TRBV5-1; CDR3 protein: ASSRDRDEQY
J gene: TRBJ2-5; V gene: TRBV19; CDR3 protein: ASSISFLGGGKTQY
J gene: TRBJ2-5; V gene: TRBV2; CDR3 protein: ASSILAGGETQY
J gene: TRBJ1-2; V gene: TRBV19; CDR3 protein: ASTPNRQGWDYGYT
J gene: TRBJ2-7; V gene: TRBV7-2; CDR3 protein: ASRAAGGNYEQY
J gene: TRBJ2-1; V gene: TRBV30; CDR3 protein: AWARDRYNEQF
J gene: TRBJ1-1; V gene: TRBV18; CDR3 protein: ASSPTFDTSQQAF
J gene: TRBJ2-1; V gene: TRBV7-9; CDR3 protein: ASSLQGGSGF
J gene: TRBJ2-1; V gene: TRBV7-6; CDR3 protein: ASSPYGSGRDNEQF
J gene: TRBJ1-6; V gene: TRBV7-9; CDR3 protein: ASSPTLNSPLH
J gene: TRBJ2-7; V gene: TRBV5-1; CDR3 protein: ASSQNSGSYEQY
J gene: TRBJ1-6; V gene: TRBV5-4; CDR3 protein: ASSSSGQGNSPLH
J gene: TRBJ2-5; V gene: TRBV5-1; CDR3 protein: ASSPRLAGTQETQY
J gene: TRBJ1-2; V gene: TRBV6-5; CDR3 protein: ASSDPRGYT
J gene: TRBJ1-2; V gene: TRBV2; CDR3 protein: ASQVGPPNYGYT
J gene: TRBJ2-5; V gene: TRBV6-5; CDR3 protein: ASRGDRTYQETQY
J gene: TRBJ2-2; V gene: TRBV5-1; CDR3 protein: ASSFGFGANTGELF
J gene: TRBJ2-1; V gene: TRBV5-8; CDR3 protein: ASSQREYSEQF
J gene: TRBJ2-4; V gene: TRBV30; CDR3 protein: ACELARDKNIQY
J gene: TRBJ2-2; V gene: TRBV7-2; CDR3 protein: ASIPDRGFTGELF
J gene: TRBJ2-1; V gene: TRBV9; CDR3 protein: ASSALLGGYRDEQF
J gene: TRBJ1-1; V gene: TRBV5-6; CDR3 protein: ASSLDRGSGAF
J gene: TRBJ2-4; V gene: TRBV7-2; CDR3 protein: ASSWGQGRNIQY
J gene: TRBJ1-6; V gene: TRBV19; CDR3 protein: ASNGFSLNSPLH
J gene: TRBJ2-2; V gene: TRBV10-3; CDR3 protein: AISESGTGTGELF
J gene: TRBJ1-5; V gene: TRBV6-4; CDR3 protein: ASSAEGQGGQPQH
J gene: TRBJ2-7; V gene: TRBV19; CDR3 protein: ASSIDSYEQY